One and the same sample provided the 25 T cell receptor beta chains below, sequenced in a study of cytomegalovirus exposure and HLA in healthy donors. Researchers ran the PCR with 60 Vbeta and 13 Jbeta primers. Produced via immunoSEQ multiplex PCR; TCRdb's table is partial and in-frame only. Among some 140,000 clones listed, around three quarters were seen once. The sequenced material came from PBMCs. The receptor set was obtained from a middle-aged man in good health and CMV-seropositive.

This chain links TRBV7-2 with TRBJ1-5; D gene uncertain. The CDR3 is made up of 13 amino acids. Trimming cost V 3 bases and J 8 bases, with 11 bases left between them. The germline V gene encodes CDR1 SGHTA and CDR2 FQGNSA. CDR3 nucleotides: TGTGCCAGCAGCTTTTCGGGAGGTGAGCCCCAGCATTTT. This sequence encodes CASSFSGGEPQHF.

The table lists this clone with a few counts. CDR3 in amino acids: CASSRWEERAGTDTQYF. CDR3 nucleotides: TGTGCCAGCTCCCGGTGGGAGGAGCGGGCTGGCACAGATACGCAGTATTTT. The chain combines TRBV13 with TRBJ2-3, with D possibly being TRBD2 (6 bases). Germline assignment: CDR1 PRHDT and CDR2 FYEKMQ (reference sequence). The CDR3 runs 17 residues. Trimming left V 8 bases short and J 1 base short, with 22 bases between.

V usage is TRBV2 and J usage is TRBJ1-2; D call uncertain. From germline, CDR1 is SNHLY and CDR2 FYNNEI. V lost 3 bases and J 5 bases, leaving 16 bases between the germline ends. CDR3 length: 15 residues. DNA of the CDR3: TGTGCCAGCAGTGAGAGGGTCAGTTCAGAGTATGGCTACACCTTC. It yields the protein CASSERVSSEYGYTF.

This clone has just a few counts. The chain employs TRBV5-1 and TRBJ1-2; TRBD1 matches at 8 bases. The CDR3 length is 16 residues. J was trimmed by 1 base and V by 4 bases; bases with no gene match: 9. Looked up from germline, CDR1 is SGHRS and CDR2 is YFSETQ. The CDR3 loop is CASSLSLGQDNYGYTF. CDR3 sequence (DNA): TGCGCCAGCAGCCTTTCTTTGGGACAGGATAACTATGGCTACACCTTC.

The V gene is TRBV5-1, the J gene TRBJ2-1; 10 bases are shared with TRBD2. The CDR3 covers 15 residues. The V and J ends lost 4 bases and 11 bases, in that order; junction bases with no gene match: 12. CDR1 SGHRS and CDR2 YFSETQ come from the germline V gene. The CDR3 region has the DNA TGCGCCAGCAGCGTTCCTAGCGGGAGTTCCCGTCAGCAGTTCTTC. Protein sequence: CASSVPSGSSRQQFF.

This clone has only one observation. The genes are TRBV9 and TRBJ2-1, with TRBD2 identical over 7 bases. Trimming cost V 0 bases and J 4 bases; bases outside gene matches: 7. Germline CDR1 SGDLS, CDR2 YYNGEE. The CDR3 sequence is 16 residues long. CDR3 sequence (DNA): TGTGCCAGCAGCGTAGTTGTGGGAGGGCCGTACAATGAGCAGTTCTTC. Amino acid sequence: CASSVVVGGPYNEQFF.

This chain connects TRBV19 to TRBJ1-2; 7 bases are shared with TRBD1. The CDR3 contains 13 residues. Per germline, CDR1 LNHDA and CDR2 SQIVND (reference sequence). As DNA, the CDR3 is TGTGCGACGGCCATACAGGGGATCCATGGCTACACCTTC. This sequence encodes CATAIQGIHGYTF.

This clone was found a few times. The chain couples TRBV6-5 to TRBJ2-7; 11 positions agree with TRBD2. Per the germline V gene, CDR1 is MNHEY and CDR2 is SVGAGI. The J segment lost 1 base and the V segment lost 5 bases, leaving 1 base of the junction unmatched. This CDR3 has 14 residues. The CDR3, as DNA: TGTGCCAGCAGTGGACTAGCGGGTTCCTACGAGCAGTACTTC. As protein: CASSGLAGSYEQYF.

This chain uses TRBV7-9 with TRBJ2-7; 9 nucleotides match TRBD2. The CDR3 runs 16 residues. With V trimmed by 4 bases and J by 1 base, 8 bases remained unmatched. Germline V lookup: CDR1 SEHNR, CDR2 FQNEAQ (reference sequence). CDR3 DNA sequence: TGTGCCAGCAGCTCGAGCGGACTAGCGAGGTCCTACGAGCAGTACTTC. Residues: CASSSSGLARSYEQYF.

This clone was detected only once. This sequence joins TRBV5-5 and TRBJ1-5; D is uncertain. Per germline, CDR1 SGHKS and CDR2 YYEKEE (reference sequence). V lost 1 base and J 2 bases, leaving 13 bases between the germline ends. The CDR3 has 16 amino acids. The chain's CDR3 is CASSLSRVRGNQPQHF. CDR3 DNA: TGTGCCAGCAGCTTGAGCCGGGTAAGAGGCAATCAGCCCCAGCATTTT.

V and J are TRBV7-2 and TRBJ2-7, with TRBD1 as a possible D gene (5 bases). Germline CDR1 SGHTA, CDR2 FQGNSA. This CDR3 contains 14 residues. Trimming left V 5 bases short and J 0 bases short, with 11 bases between. CDR3 in amino acids: CASSPIGVSYEQYF. The CDR3 coding sequence is TGTGCCAGCAGCCCCATAGGGGTCTCCTACGAGCAGTACTTC.

The CDR3 nucleotides are TGTGCCAGCTCACCGGTTCAGAATACCTACGAGCAGTACTTC. Encoded protein: CASSPVQNTYEQYF. The chain recombines TRBV18 with TRBJ2-7; D gene uncertain. The germline CDR1 and CDR2 sequences are KGHSH and LQKENI. Trimming took 3 bases from V and 2 from J, leaving 11 bases between them. The CDR3 contains 14 residues. Full variable domain (rest looked up from reference TRBV18 and TRBJ2-7): NAGVMQNPRHLVRRRGQEARLRCSPMKGHSHVYWYRQLPEEGLKFMVYLQKENIIDESGMPKERFSAEFPKEGPSILRIQQVVRGDSAAYFCASSPVQNTYEQYFGPGTRLTVT.

The V call is TRBV30, the J call TRBJ1-1; possible D gene TRBD1, 5 bases. Germline V gene sequence: CDR1 GTSNPN, CDR2 SVGIG (reference sequence). The CDR3 is 13 amino acids. Between the trimmed V and J ends, which lost 3 bases and 4 bases, there was a span of 12 bases. The DNA for the CDR3 is TGTGCCTGGAGCTGGCAGGGTAGCACTGAAGCTTTCTTT. It is translated as CAWSWQGSTEAFF.

This chain uses TRBV7-3 with TRBJ2-2; 9 bases line up with TRBD2. The CDR3 extends over 16 amino acids. CDR1 is SGHTA and CDR2 is FQGTGA in the germline V gene. J lost 2 bases, V lost 5 bases, and 6 bases had no gene match. This chain's CDR3 is CASSPRTSVNTGELFF. In DNA form, the CDR3 reads TGTGCCAGCAGCCCCAGGACTAGCGTAAACACCGGGGAGCTGTTTTTT.

This chain joins TRBV5-1 and TRBJ2-2, with D possibly being TRBD1 (5 bases). CDR1 SGHRS and CDR2 YFSETQ come from the germline V gene. This CDR3 is built from 13 residues. V was cut by 4 bases and J by 2 bases, with 6 bases left in between. The CDR3 DNA reads as TGCGCCAGCAGCGGACATAACACCGGGGAGCTGTTTTTT. This sequence encodes CASSGHNTGELFF.

The rearrangement uses TRBV4-1 and TRBJ1-2; 9 bases match TRBD1. V dropped 4 bases and J dropped 7; count of bases not matched to a gene: 10. This CDR3 comprises 15 residues. Germline-derived CDR1 and CDR2 are MGHRA and YSYEKL. CDR3 bases: TGCGCCAGCAGCCCTGTGGGACAGGGAGGGATTGGCTACACCTTC. Translating it yields CASSPVGQGGIGYTF.

This chain links TRBV6-5 with TRBJ2-7; 7 bases align to TRBD1. After removal of 7 bases from V and 5 bases from J, the junction contained 8 bases not matched to a gene. This CDR3 has 13 amino acids. The germline CDR1 and CDR2 sequences are MNHEY and SVGAGI. CDR3: CASKKTGFDEQYF. CDR3 nucleotide sequence: TGTGCCAGCAAAAAGACAGGGTTCGACGAGCAGTACTTC.

The rearrangement links TRBV7-9 to TRBJ1-2, with TRBD1 matching over 9 bases. CDR3 size: 15 residues. J gave up 4 bases and V 4 bases, and 7 bases lay outside the gene matches. CDR1 and CDR2 from the germline V gene are SEHNR and FQNEAQ (reference sequence). The CDR3 coding sequence is TGTGCCAGCAGCTCCCGAACAGGGGGCGGCTATGGCTACACCTTC. Translating gives CASSSRTGGGYGYTF.

The chain recombines TRBV4-1 with TRBJ1-5; tentative D call: TRBD1 (5 bases). Germline values: CDR1 MGHRA, CDR2 YSYEKL. V was trimmed by 1 base and J by 4 bases, leaving 8 bases between them. This CDR3 is built from 14 residues. Here the CDR3 reads CASSQARGNQPQHF. CDR3 in DNA: TGCGCCAGCAGCCAAGCGCGGGGGAATCAGCCCCAGCATTTT.

The rearrangement uses TRBV6-5 and TRBJ2-1, with D perhaps TRBD2 (5 bases). Germline-derived CDR1 and CDR2 are MNHEY and SVGAGI. V lost 2 bases and J 7 bases, leaving 12 bases between the germline ends. CDR3 size: 14 residues. This chain's CDR3 is CASSYGTRRNEQFF. CDR3 nucleotides: TGTGCCAGCAGTTACGGAACTAGACGAAATGAGCAGTTCTTC.

The chain recombines TRBV6-6 with TRBJ2-7; no clear D gene. Germline values: CDR1 MNHNY, CDR2 SVGAGI (reference sequence). This CDR3 is 11 amino acids long. Trimming took 5 bases from V and 3 from J, leaving 5 bases between them. CDR3 bases: TGTGCCAGCAGTCCGAGCTACGAGCAGTACTTC. Protein: CASSPSYEQYF.

The genes are TRBV7-8 and TRBJ2-3; D is unclear. This CDR3 is 13 amino acids long. Trimming removed 5 bases from V and 5 bases from J, with 11 bases in between. Germline CDR1 SGHVS, CDR2 FQNEAQ. Here the CDR3 reads CASSPYSGDTQYF. In nucleotides, the CDR3 is TGTGCCAGCAGCCCCTATTCCGGAGATACGCAGTATTTT.

The chain has TRBV28 and TRBJ1-2; D is uncertain. With 4 bases removed from V and 3 bases from J, the gap between germline ends came to 9 bases. The CDR3 runs 13 residues. Germline V gene data show CDR1 as MDHEN and CDR2 as SYDVKM. CDR3 residues: CASSSGIDYGYTF. CDR3 sequence (DNA): TGTGCCAGCAGTTCTGGCATTGACTATGGCTACACCTTC.

This chain connects TRBV29-1 to TRBJ1-4, with 7 positions matching TRBD1. V was pared by 7 bases and J by 3 bases, with 17 bases of the junction left unmatched. Germline V gives CDR1 SQVTM, CDR2 ANQGSEA. There are 17 residues in the CDR3. The CDR3 DNA reads as TGCAGCGCCAAACCCGAGGGACAGAATAGAGCTAATGAAAAACTGTTTTTT. Its protein product is CSAKPEGQNRANEKLFF.

Only one count was recorded for this clone. The chain links TRBV4-2 to TRBJ2-7, with a possible D match to TRBD2 (6 bases). The CDR3 is made up of 17 amino acids. Trimming took 0 bases from V and 6 from J, leaving 21 bases between them. Germline V gives CDR1 LGHNA, CDR2 YNFKEQ. The CDR3 region has the DNA TGTGCCAGCAGCCAAGATCAGGCCTGGACTATCCTAGGCGAGCAGTACTTC. It specifies CASSQDQAWTILGEQYF.